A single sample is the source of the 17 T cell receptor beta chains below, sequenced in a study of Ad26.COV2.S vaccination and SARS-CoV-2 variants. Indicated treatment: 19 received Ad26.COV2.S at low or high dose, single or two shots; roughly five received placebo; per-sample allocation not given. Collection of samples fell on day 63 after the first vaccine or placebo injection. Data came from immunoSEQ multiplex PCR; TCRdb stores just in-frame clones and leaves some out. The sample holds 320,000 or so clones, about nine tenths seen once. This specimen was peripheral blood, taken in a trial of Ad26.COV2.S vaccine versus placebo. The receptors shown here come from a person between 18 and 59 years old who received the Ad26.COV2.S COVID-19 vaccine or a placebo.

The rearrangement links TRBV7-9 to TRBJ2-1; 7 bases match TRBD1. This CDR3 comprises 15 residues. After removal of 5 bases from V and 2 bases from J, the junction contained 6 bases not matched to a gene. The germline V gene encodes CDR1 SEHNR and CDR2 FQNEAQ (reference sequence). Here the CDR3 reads CASSTRQGAYNEQFF. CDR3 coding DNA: TGTGCCAGCAGCACCCGACAGGGAGCCTACAATGAGCAGTTCTTC.

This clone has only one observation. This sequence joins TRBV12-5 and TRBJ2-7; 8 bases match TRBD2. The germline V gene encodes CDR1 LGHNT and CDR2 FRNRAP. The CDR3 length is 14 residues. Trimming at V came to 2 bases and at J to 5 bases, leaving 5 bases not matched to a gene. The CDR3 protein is CASGLTRTSHEQYF. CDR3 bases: TGTGCTAGTGGTTTGACCAGGACTAGCCACGAGCAGTACTTC.

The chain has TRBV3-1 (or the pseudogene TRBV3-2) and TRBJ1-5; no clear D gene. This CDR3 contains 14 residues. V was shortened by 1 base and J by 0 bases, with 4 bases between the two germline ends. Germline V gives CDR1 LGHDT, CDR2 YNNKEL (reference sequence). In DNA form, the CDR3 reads TGTGCCAGCAGCCAAGTAGGTAGCAATCAGCCCCAGCATTTT. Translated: CASSQVGSNQPQHF.

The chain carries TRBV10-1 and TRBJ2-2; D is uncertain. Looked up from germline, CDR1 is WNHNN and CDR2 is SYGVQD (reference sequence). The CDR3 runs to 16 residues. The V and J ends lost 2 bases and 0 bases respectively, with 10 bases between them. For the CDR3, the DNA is TGCGCCAGCAGTGAGGGCTTCGGACCGAACACCGGGGAGCTGTTTTTT. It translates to CASSEGFGPNTGELFF.

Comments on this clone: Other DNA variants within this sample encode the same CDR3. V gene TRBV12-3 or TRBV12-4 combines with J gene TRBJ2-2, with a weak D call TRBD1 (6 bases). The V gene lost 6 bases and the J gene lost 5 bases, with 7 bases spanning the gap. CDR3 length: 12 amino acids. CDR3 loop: CASSQGTGELFF. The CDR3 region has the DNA TGTGCCAGCAGCCAGGGGACCGGGGAGCTGTTTTTT.

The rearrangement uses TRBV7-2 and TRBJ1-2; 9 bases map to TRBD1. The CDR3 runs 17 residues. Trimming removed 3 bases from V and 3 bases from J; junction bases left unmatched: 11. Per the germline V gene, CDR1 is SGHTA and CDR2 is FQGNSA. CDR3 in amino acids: CASSLEPGTGLDYGYTF. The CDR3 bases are TGTGCCAGCAGCTTGGAACCCGGGACAGGGTTGGACTATGGCTACACCTTC.

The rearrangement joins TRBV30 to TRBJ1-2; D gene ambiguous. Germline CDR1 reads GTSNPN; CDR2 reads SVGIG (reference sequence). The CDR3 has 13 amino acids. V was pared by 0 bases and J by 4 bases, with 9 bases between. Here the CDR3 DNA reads TGTGCCTGGAGTGTAGGGCGGACCTATGGCTACACCTTC. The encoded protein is CAWSVGRTYGYTF.

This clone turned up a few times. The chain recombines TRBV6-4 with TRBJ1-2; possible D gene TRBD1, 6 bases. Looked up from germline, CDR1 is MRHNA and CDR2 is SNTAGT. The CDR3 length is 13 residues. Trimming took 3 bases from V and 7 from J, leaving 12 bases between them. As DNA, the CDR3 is TGTGCCAGCAGTGAGTCAGAAGGGGGTGGCTACACCTTC. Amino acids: CASSESEGGGYTF.

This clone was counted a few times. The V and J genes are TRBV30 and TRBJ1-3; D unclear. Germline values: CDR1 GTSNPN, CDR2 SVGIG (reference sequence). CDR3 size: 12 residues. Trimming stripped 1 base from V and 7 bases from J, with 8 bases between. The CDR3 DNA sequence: TGTGCCTGGAGTGCGATCGGGAACACCATATATTTT. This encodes CAWSAIGNTIYF.

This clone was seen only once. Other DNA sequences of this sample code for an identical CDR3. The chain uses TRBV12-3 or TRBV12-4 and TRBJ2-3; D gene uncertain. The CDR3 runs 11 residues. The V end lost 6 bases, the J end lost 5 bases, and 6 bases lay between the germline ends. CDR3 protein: CASSLGDTQYF. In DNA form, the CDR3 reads TGTGCCAGCAGCCTAGGAGATACGCAGTATTTT.

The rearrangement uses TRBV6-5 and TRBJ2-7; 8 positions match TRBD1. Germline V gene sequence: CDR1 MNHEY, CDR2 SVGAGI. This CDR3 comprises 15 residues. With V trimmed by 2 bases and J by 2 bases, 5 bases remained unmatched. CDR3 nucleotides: TGTGCCAGCAGTTACGCCGGGACAGGAGCCTACGAGCAGTACTTC. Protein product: CASSYAGTGAYEQYF.

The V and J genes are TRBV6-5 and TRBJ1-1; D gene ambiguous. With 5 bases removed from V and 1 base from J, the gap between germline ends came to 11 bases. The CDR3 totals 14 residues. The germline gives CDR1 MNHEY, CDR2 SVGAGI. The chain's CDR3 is CASSTGRRNTEAFF. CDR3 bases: TGTGCCAGCAGTACGGGTAGGCGGAACACTGAAGCTTTCTTT.

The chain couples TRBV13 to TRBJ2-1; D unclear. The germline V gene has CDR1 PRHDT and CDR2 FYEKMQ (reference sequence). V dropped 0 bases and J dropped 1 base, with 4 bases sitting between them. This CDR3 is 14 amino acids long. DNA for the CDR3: TGTGCCAGCAGCTTAGGGGTTTCCTACAATGAGCAGTTCTTC. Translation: CASSLGVSYNEQFF.

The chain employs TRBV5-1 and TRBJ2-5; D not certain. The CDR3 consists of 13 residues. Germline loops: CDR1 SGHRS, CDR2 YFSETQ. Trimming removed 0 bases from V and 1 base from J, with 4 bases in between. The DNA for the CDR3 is TGCGCCAGCAGCTTGGACACCCAAGAGACCCAGTACTTC. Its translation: CASSLDTQETQYF.

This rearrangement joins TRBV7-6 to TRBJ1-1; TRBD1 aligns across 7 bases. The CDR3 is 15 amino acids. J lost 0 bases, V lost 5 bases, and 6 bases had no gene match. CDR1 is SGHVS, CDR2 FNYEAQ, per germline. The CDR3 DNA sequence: TGTGCCAGCAGCCCAGGGGGACTGATGAACACTGAAGCTTTCTTT. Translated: CASSPGGLMNTEAFF.

This chain's CDR3 is CASSYLGAGANYGYTF. The CDR3 nucleotides read TGTGCCAGCAGTTACCTTGGCGCAGGAGCTAACTATGGCTACACCTTC. The chain has TRBV27 and TRBJ1-2; D remains ambiguous. The V end was cut by 4 bases, the J end by 0 bases, with 15 bases between. There are 16 residues in the CDR3. Germline V gene data show CDR1 as MNHEY and CDR2 as SMNVEV (reference sequence).

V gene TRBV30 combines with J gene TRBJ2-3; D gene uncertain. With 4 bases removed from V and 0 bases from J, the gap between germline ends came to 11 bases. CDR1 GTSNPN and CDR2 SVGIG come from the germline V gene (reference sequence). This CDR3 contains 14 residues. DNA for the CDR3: TGTGCCTGGACTCGGATTACTAGCACAGATACGCAGTATTTT. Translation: CAWTRITSTDTQYF.